This TCR beta chain was documented in a study of OX40 agonist ivuxolimab in advanced cancers. Whole-study context: In this trial design, patients received ivuxolimab intravenously at 0.01 to 10 mg/kg every 2 weeks. It was permissible to have had prior anti-PD-1, anti-PD-L1 or anti-CTLA-4 therapy, and around 40% had some.

The CDR3 extends over 13 amino acids. CDR1 SGHNT and CDR2 YYREEE come from the germline V gene (reference sequence). V lost 4 bases to trimming and J lost 5 bases; unmatched junction nucleotides: 3. Whole-study results and caveats: The expanded peripheral T cells' antigen specificity was not determined. Averaging showed that CD8+ T cells had more expanded clones than CD4+ did.

Of note for this clone: Its antigen is not identified.

Sequencing used immunoSEQ multiplex PCR; TCRdb keeps in-frame clones, though not all of them. The profile covers roughly 120,000 clones, with around 93% appearing a single time and under 0.85% taken by the ten largest. This sequence joins TRBV5-4 and TRBJ2-5; 9 bases are a match to TRBD2. The clonotype was recovered from an adult with an advanced solid tumor such as melanoma, head and neck, liver or kidney cancer. This specimen consisted of CD4+ or CD8+ T cells sorted from blood, obtained in a trial of the OX40 agonist ivuxolimab. CDR3 sequence (DNA): TGTGCCAGCAGCCCGGCGGGAGGGGAGACCCAGTACTTC. The encoded protein is CASSPAGGETQYF.